The TCR beta chain under discussion was sequenced for a study of T cell repertoires in cytomegalovirus infection. The overall study: Indicated by public TCR beta signatures were CMV infection and matching HLA type. Study results and caveats: The cumulative frequency of public TCR beta families distinguished individuals who carried CMV together with the relevant HLA. Across the ex vivo response, the dominant clonotypes were HLA-C-restricted CMV-specific TCR beta clonotypes.

This clonotype was detected only a few times. Its antigen is not identified. CDR3 length: 16 amino acids. Germline loops: CDR1 MGHRA, CDR2 YSYEKL. V gave up 1 base and J gave up 6 bases; unmatched junction bases: 9. From the reads, TCRdb called clonotypes with MiXCR, one entry per CDR3 protein. The data show some 440,000 distinct CDR3 sequences, about a third seen once. The sequencing sample was made of PBMCs. The gene calls are TRBV4-1 and TRBJ2-1; TRBD2 matches 7 bases. The TCR originated in a human donor in good health (CMV status not recorded). Some clones in this sample may be carry-over from other donors' samples. The CDR3 DNA reads TGCGCCAGCAGCCAAGCTGGGACTACCCAATTCAATGAGCAGTTCTTC. Translation: CASSQAGTTQFNEQFF.